This T cell receptor (beta chain) emerged from a study of OX40 agonist ivuxolimab in advanced cancers. In terms of the full investigation: The costimulatory receptor OX40 (CD134) was targeted by ivuxolimab, a fully human IgG2 agonistic monoclonal antibody. Intravenous ivuxolimab was administered to patients every 2 weeks at six dose levels: 0.01, 0.1, 0.3, 1.5, 3 and 10 mg/kg. Among the 52 dose-escalation patients, some 20 had hepatocellular carcinoma, approximately 15 melanoma, 9 renal cell carcinoma and 9 head and neck cancer. A male proportion of 70% to 90% and a mean age of about 60 years, ranging from roughly 23 to 80, were recorded for the dose-escalation cohort. Prior anti-PD-1, anti-PD-L1 or anti-CTLA-4 therapy was permitted, and 35% to 40% of dose-escalation patients had received checkpoint inhibitors. Partial responses occurred in three dose-escalation patients: two with cutaneous melanoma and one with hepatocellular carcinoma. Peripheral TCRbeta sequencing was intended to test whether TCR sequence diversity was altered and clonal T-cell expansion was caused by ivuxolimab. The monotherapy dose-escalation portion (N of about 57 patients) of the phase I ivuxolimab trial is reported in the paper. General findings and caveats noted by the study authors: In the 0.1-3.0 mg/kg groups, partial responders had among the lowest normalized peripheral clonal expansion, particularly in CD8+ T cells. At doses from 0.1 to 3.0 mg/kg, clonal expansion was seen in both CD4+ and CD8+ blood T cells between baseline and week 6. Which antigens the clonally expanded peripheral T cells were specific for was not determined. Low levels of normalized T-cell clonal expansion were also seen in some patients who did not respond. After ivuxolimab, more expanded clones were found on average in CD8+ T cells than in CD4+ T cells.

The trial excluded patients who had a history of autoimmune disease or were on systemic immunosuppression. Peripheral blood for TCR sequencing was drawn from every dose cohort at baseline, at cycle 4 day 1 and at cycle 7 day 1. Samples were obtained from an open-label, multicenter, first-in-human phase I dose-escalation trial of ivuxolimab. Adults with locally advanced or metastatic head and neck squamous cell, hepatocellular, melanoma or renal cell carcinoma were enrolled in the trial. Before TCR sequencing, CD4+ T cells and CD8+ T cells from peripheral blood were sorted into separate populations. CDR1 and CDR2 are drawn from the germline V gene: SGHRS, YFSETQ. V is pared back by 1 base and J by 6 bases, with 17 bases lying between the germline termini. From the cysteine up to the phenylalanine, the CDR3 has a length of 15 residues. Left in the record is the CDR3 DNA by itself, 45 bases read in frame from the first base.

Genomic DNA was extracted from sorted cells for sequencing of the TCRbeta CDR3 region. The immunoSEQ Assay was used to sequence the TCRbeta CDR3 regions. TCRdb limited this immuneACCESS table to in-frame rearrangements with V and J called. A share of clones is missing; checked studies link under half to unresolved V genes, and the rest is unexplained. The sample table holds some 60,000 clones, of which about 89% were seen once. The ten largest clones add up to 14% of the sample. This clone was picked up one time. Its antigen is not yet known. Per-base qualities were not stored, and no clone one base away is much larger.

The chain was built from TRBV5-1 and TRBJ2-7; the D segment might be TRBD1 or TRBD2, since each matches 5 bases. The sequenced sample was CD4+ or CD8+ T cells sorted from blood, obtained in a trial of the OX40 agonist ivuxolimab. The receptor was derived from an adult with an advanced solid tumor such as melanoma, head and neck, liver or kidney cancer. CDR3 reads: CASSLIPGPGVEQYF. The DNA is TGCGCCAGCAGCTTGATACCGGGACCTGGCGTCGAGCAGTACTTC.